The source of this TCR beta chain is a study of blood T cell repertoires in COVID-19 (TCRdb year 2020). In terms of the full investigation: The collaborator samples originated in the United States, Italy and Spain and spanned the acute and convalescent phases of COVID-19. The repertoires were released in a freely available public database meant as a resource for research on the immune response to SARS-CoV-2. The samples were drawn from two sources: the first 160 participants of the ongoing ImmuneRACE study, and about 1,300 subjects contributed by 6 global collaborators. Where available, HLA class I and class II types were obtained from metadata supplied by the sample provider rather than from assay-based typing. The material from the prospective study consisted of cDNA or gDNA derived from T cells, B-cell-depleted T cells, or PBMCs. The sample metadata nearly always contained a de-identified subject ID, COVID-19 status, age in years and sex. Deeply sampled blood TCRbeta repertoires from subjects exposed to, actively infected with, or recovered from COVID-19 were included in the dataset. Paper-wide results and their limitations: The amount of clinical and demographic metadata varied by source and participant and was provided uncurated.

The CDR1 and CDR2 encoded by the germline V gene are MGHDK and SYGVNS. For this chain, trimming is 2 bases at the V end and 7 bases at the J end, and the number of junction bases without a gene match is 12. The cysteine opens and the phenylalanine closes a CDR3 of 17 amino acids. Of the read, only the CDR3 DNA is kept; its 51 bases are in frame from base 1. The immunoSEQ Assay, a bias-controlled multiplex PCR, was used to amplify TCRbeta CDR3 regions from genomic DNA. As for the original processing: Within the assay, amplification of reference gene primers was used to estimate how many nucleated cells each sample contained. To quantify the absolute abundance of each unique TCRbeta CDR3 rearrangement, sequence reads were collapsed and filtered. For each sample, productive Simpson clonality was calculated by taking the square root of Simpson's diversity index across productive rearrangements. TCRdb limited this immuneACCESS table to in-frame rearrangements with V and J called. A share of clones is missing; checked studies link under half to unresolved V genes, and the rest is unexplained. V and J calls and clone size follow that table, whereas D and trimming were derived from the DNA. Here the sample has about 300,000 clones; about 87% occur a single time. 6.3% of the sample rests with the top ten.

At one collaborating source in Seattle, patients were enrolled during active infection and were followed longitudinally through the course of disease. Whole blood was collected in K2EDTA tubes by collaborating institutions according to the institutions' own protocols. For TCRbeta analysis, collaborators shipped samples in one of three forms: frozen whole blood, isolated PBMCs, or DNA extracted from either of those sample types. With respect to this clone: Its antigen target is currently unknown. No clone much larger than this one lies a single base away; base qualities are absent.

The rearranged chain carries TRBV25-1 and TRBJ2-7, and TRBD2 matches 12 of the central bases. The specimen sequenced was peripheral blood. This receptor was obtained from a woman aged 45-65 years with COVID-19, enrolled during active disease. In nucleotides, the sequence is TGTGCCAGCAGTGAACAGCCCGGACTAGCGGGAACGGGGGAGCAGTACTTC. This codes for CASSEQPGLAGTGEQYF.